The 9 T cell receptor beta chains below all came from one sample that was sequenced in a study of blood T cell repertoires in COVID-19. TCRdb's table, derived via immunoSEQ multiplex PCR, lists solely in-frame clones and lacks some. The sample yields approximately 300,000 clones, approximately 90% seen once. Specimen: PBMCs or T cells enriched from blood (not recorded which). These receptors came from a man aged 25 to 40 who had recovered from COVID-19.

Here the CDR3 reads CASSQPLAGSSYEQYF. In nucleotides, the CDR3 is TGTGCCAGCAGCCAGCCTCTAGCGGGAAGCTCCTACGAGCAGTACTTC. This sequence joins TRBV7-2 and TRBJ2-7, with 9 nucleotides matching TRBD2. Trimming took 5 bases from V and 0 from J; bases not matched to a gene: 8. In germline, CDR1 is SGHTA, CDR2 FQGNSA. The CDR3 loop spans 16 amino acids.

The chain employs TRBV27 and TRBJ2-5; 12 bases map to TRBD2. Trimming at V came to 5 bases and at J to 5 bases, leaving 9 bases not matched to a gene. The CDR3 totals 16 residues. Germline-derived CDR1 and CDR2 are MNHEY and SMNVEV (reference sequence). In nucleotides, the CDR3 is TGTGCCAGCAGTCCTCCCAGACTAGCGGGGGTTGAGACCCAGTACTTC. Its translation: CASSPPRLAGVETQYF.

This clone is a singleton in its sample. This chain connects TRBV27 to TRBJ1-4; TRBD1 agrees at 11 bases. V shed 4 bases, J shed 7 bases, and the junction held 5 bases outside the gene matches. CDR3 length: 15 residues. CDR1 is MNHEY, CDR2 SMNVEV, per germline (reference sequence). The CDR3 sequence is CASSSSGTGGEKLFF. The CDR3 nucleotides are TGTGCCAGCAGTTCCTCCGGGACAGGGGGTGAAAAACTGTTTTTT.

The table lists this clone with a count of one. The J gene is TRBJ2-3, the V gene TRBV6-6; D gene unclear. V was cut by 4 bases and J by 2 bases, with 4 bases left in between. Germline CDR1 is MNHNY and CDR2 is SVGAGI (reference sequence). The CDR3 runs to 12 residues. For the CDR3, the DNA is TGTGCCAGCAGTTTTATCACAGATACGCAGTATTTT. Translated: CASSFITDTQYF.

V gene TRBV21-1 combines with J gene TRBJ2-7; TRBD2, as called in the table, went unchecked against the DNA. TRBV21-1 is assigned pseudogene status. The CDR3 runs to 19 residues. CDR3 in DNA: TGTGCCAGCAGCAAAGCGCCCCTGGTGGGGACTAGCGGGATATTGGAGCAGTACTTC. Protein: CASSKAPLVGTSGILEQYF.

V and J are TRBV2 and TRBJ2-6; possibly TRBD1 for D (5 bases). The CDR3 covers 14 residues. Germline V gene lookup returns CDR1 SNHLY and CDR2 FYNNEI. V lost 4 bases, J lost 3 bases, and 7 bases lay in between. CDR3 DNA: TGTGCCAGCAGTGGTCAGGGTGGGGCCAACGTCCTGACTTTC. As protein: CASSGQGGANVLTF.

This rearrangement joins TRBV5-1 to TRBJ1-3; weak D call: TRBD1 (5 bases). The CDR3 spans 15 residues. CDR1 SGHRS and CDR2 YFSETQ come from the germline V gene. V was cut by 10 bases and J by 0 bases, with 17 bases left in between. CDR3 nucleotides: TGCGCCTCCGGCCCTGGCAGGGCCTCTGGAAACACCATATATTTT. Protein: CASGPGRASGNTIYF.

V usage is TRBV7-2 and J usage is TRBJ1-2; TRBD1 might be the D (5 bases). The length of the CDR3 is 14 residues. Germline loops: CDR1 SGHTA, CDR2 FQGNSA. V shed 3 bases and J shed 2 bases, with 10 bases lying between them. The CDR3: CASSLTRQNYGYTF. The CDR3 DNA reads TGTGCCAGCAGCTTGACACGACAGAACTATGGCTACACCTTC.

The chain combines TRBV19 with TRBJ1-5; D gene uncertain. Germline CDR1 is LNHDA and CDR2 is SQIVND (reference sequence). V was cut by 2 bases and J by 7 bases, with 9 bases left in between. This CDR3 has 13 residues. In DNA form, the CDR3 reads TGTGCCAGTAGTATAAAAACAGTGCAGCCCCAGCATTTT. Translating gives CASSIKTVQPQHF.